Shown below are 29 T cell receptor beta chains from a single sample sequenced in a study of shared T cell receptors in the human thymus. Some clones are missing from TCRdb's copy, which holds only in-frame ones; the method was immunoSEQ multiplex PCR. The sample shows more than 550,000 clones, roughly 88% of them seen only once. This same sample was also taken into another study, of human thymus T cells.

Sequencing used thymocytes. The receptors here all came from a girl in the first two years of life with a congenital heart defect.

The chain combines TRBV4-3 with TRBJ1-2; weak D call: TRBD1 (6 bases). The CDR3 runs to 15 residues. Trimming shortened V by 0 bases and J by 3 bases, and 11 bases separated the two germline ends. Germline V gene lookup returns CDR1 LGHNA and CDR2 YSLEER. For the CDR3, the DNA is TGCGCCAGCAGCCAAGAAGGGGGTGTAGACTATGGCTACACCTTC. Protein: CASSQEGGVDYGYTF.

The chain recombines TRBV10-1 with TRBJ2-3; 9 bases agree with TRBD1. CDR3 length: 15 amino acids. V was clipped by 6 bases and J by 6 bases; unmatched bases: 10. Germline CDR1 WNHNN, CDR2 SYGVQD (reference sequence). CDR3 protein: CASSQDRGRGDTQYF. The DNA of the CDR3 is TGCGCCAGCAGCCAGGACAGGGGAAGAGGGGATACGCAGTATTTT.

Concerning this clone: Other DNA sequences within the sample encode an identical CDR3. This chain connects TRBV20-1 to TRBJ1-2; tentatively, D is TRBD1 (5 bases). Trimming removed 1 base from V and 12 bases from J, with 12 bases in between. The CDR3 totals 11 residues. Germline V gene lookup returns CDR1 DFQATT and CDR2 SNEGSKA (reference sequence). CDR3 bases: TGCAGTGCTAGAGGCAGGGCCTTGAACACCTTC. It is translated as CSARGRALNTF.

This chain links TRBV6-6 with TRBJ1-2; D perhaps matches TRBD1 (6 bases). This CDR3 region has 15 residues. From germline, CDR1 is MNHNY and CDR2 SVGAGI (reference sequence). The ends were cut back, 2 bases at V and 8 bases at J, with 18 bases in the middle. The CDR3 spells CASSYATGGGGGYTF. The CDR3 DNA is TGTGCCAGCAGTTACGCGACCGGGGGGGGCGGCGGCTACACCTTC.

V gene TRBV5-1 combines with J gene TRBJ2-3; weak D call: TRBD2 (6 bases). The CDR3 totals 16 residues. The ends were cut back, 4 bases at V and 0 bases at J, with 15 bases in the middle. From germline, CDR1 is SGHRS and CDR2 YFSETQ. CDR3 region: CASSPWPGTSTDTQYF. CDR3 coding DNA: TGCGCCAGCAGCCCTTGGCCAGGGACTAGCACAGATACGCAGTATTTT.

The chain links TRBV9 to TRBJ1-2; the D gene is possibly TRBD1 (6 bases). V was cut by 0 bases and J by 4 bases, with 19 bases left in between. The CDR3 has 17 residues. Germline V gene data show CDR1 as SGDLS and CDR2 as YYNGEE. CDR3 nucleotides: TGTGCCAGCAGCGTAGAATCCACGACAGGTTTTGGCTATGGCTACACCTTC. Translation gives CASSVESTTGFGYGYTF.

The V gene is TRBV10-2, the J gene TRBJ1-1; tentative D call: TRBD1 (6 bases). CDR1 is WSHSY and CDR2 is SAAADI in the germline V gene. The CDR3 is made up of 18 amino acids. Trimming removed 0 bases at V and 7 bases at J, with 24 bases between. Written as DNA, the CDR3 is TGCGCCAGCAGTGAGTCATACGTAAGAGGACAGTTGGCCGGTGAAGCTTTCTTT. Its translation: CASSESYVRGQLAGEAFF.

The rearrangement links TRBV9 to TRBJ1-1; 8 positions match TRBD1. The germline gives CDR1 SGDLS, CDR2 YYNGEE. Losses at the gene ends were 0 bases for V and 3 bases for J; bases not matched to a gene: 28. The CDR3 extends over 23 amino acids. The CDR3 bases are TGTGCCAGCAGCGTAGCCTCCGGACAGGGTTTGTCGCCCGTGCAGAAGAGAGACACTGAAGCTTTCTTT. It codes for CASSVASGQGLSPVQKRDTEAFF.

This clone was observed once. The chain links TRBV19 to TRBJ1-1; D gene ambiguous. This CDR3 is 13 amino acids long. Deletions cut 4 bases from V and 6 bases from J, with 12 bases between. Germline assignment: CDR1 LNHDA and CDR2 SQIVND (reference sequence). The CDR3 region has the DNA TGTGCCAGTAGTAACGTCGGGTCGGCTGAAGCTTTCTTT. Protein sequence: CASSNVGSAEAFF.

This clone was counted a single time. The chain recombines TRBV2 with TRBJ1-2; tentatively, D is TRBD1 (5 bases). V was shortened by 1 base and J by 6 bases, with 24 bases between the two germline ends. The CDR3 extends over 18 amino acids. CDR1 is SNHLY, CDR2 FYNNEI, per germline. CDR3 protein: CASSEEVTGPSLTDGYTF. CDR3 DNA sequence: TGTGCCAGCAGTGAAGAGGTCACAGGACCCTCCTTAACTGATGGCTACACCTTC.

The J gene is TRBJ2-1, the V gene TRBV7-2; 11 nucleotides align to TRBD2. V was pared by 3 bases and J by 0 bases, with 10 bases of the junction left unmatched. The CDR3 is 19 residues long. The V gene's germline CDR1 is SGHTA and CDR2 FQGNSA. CDR3 protein: CASSLGLADSTSSYNEQFF. For the CDR3, the DNA is TGTGCCAGCAGCTTGGGACTAGCGGACTCAACAAGCTCCTACAATGAGCAGTTCTTC.

The V and J genes are TRBV4-3 and TRBJ1-5, with 8 bases that match TRBD1. CDR1 LGHNA and CDR2 YSLEER come from the germline V gene. Unmatched junction bases numbered 9, after V lost 0 bases and J lost 2 bases. The CDR3 is made up of 18 amino acids. CDR3 DNA: TGCGCCAGCAGCCAAGACACAGGGGGAGGTGAAGGCAATCAGCCCCAGCATTTT. Amino acid sequence: CASSQDTGGGEGNQPQHF.

Concerning this clone: The DNA is omitted, as the CDR3 cannot be located on it reliably, and the CDR3 follows TCRdb's listing. This chain links TRBV19 with TRBJ1-6. In germline, CDR1 is LNHDA, CDR2 SQIVND (reference sequence). Inclusive of both ends, the CDR3 amounts to 12 amino acids. The CDR3 loop reads CASTSGGSPLHF.

The rearrangement joins TRBV4-1 to TRBJ2-4, with 9 nucleotides matching TRBD2. The CDR3 has 17 amino acids. Germline V gene sequence: CDR1 MGHRA, CDR2 YSYEKL. With V trimmed by 4 bases and J by 2 bases, 9 bases remained unmatched. CDR3 amino acids: CASSPQGGGATKNIQYF. The CDR3 DNA sequence: TGCGCCAGCAGCCCTCAGGGCGGGGGGGCCACCAAAAACATTCAGTACTTC.

J is TRBJ1-3 and V is TRBV7-9, with D maybe TRBD1 (6 bases). Germline V gives CDR1 SEHNR, CDR2 FQNEAQ (reference sequence). The V gene lost 7 bases and the J gene lost 4 bases, with 23 bases spanning the gap. This CDR3 contains 17 residues. Here the CDR3 reads CASTKPRGAHSGNTIYF. The CDR3 DNA reads as TGTGCCAGCACCAAACCGCGGGGGGCACATAGCGGAAACACCATATATTTT.

The V gene is TRBV9, the J gene TRBJ2-3; tentatively, D is TRBD2 (6 bases). The CDR3 covers 14 residues. Between the trimmed V and J ends, which lost 8 bases and 1 base, there was a span of 14 bases. Germline V CDR1 and CDR2: SGDLS, YYNGEE. In DNA form, the CDR3 reads TGTGCCAGTGGGGTGGGCGGGGGCACAGATACGCAGTATTTT. Protein sequence: CASGVGGGTDTQYF.

The V call is TRBV5-5, the J call TRBJ1-4; TRBD1 matches at 9 bases. This CDR3 is built from 17 residues. V was clipped by 3 bases and J by 7 bases; unmatched bases: 13. In germline, CDR1 is SGHKS, CDR2 YYEKEE (reference sequence). The chain's CDR3 is CASSSHRGQGATEKLFF. As DNA, the CDR3 is TGTGCCAGCAGCTCCCACAGGGGGCAGGGGGCCACTGAAAAACTGTTTTTT.

The V call is TRBV29-1, the J call TRBJ2-3; D gene ambiguous. The CDR3 loop spans 12 amino acids. Germline loops: CDR1 SQVTM, CDR2 ANQGSEA. Trimming removed 4 bases at V and 4 bases at J, with 9 bases between. CDR3 sequence: CSVGSGADTQYF. CDR3 nucleotides: TGCAGCGTTGGTTCGGGTGCAGATACGCAGTATTTT.

V and J are TRBV7-6 and TRBJ1-2; 8 positions match TRBD1. The CDR3 spans 18 residues. Germline CDR1 SGHVS, CDR2 FNYEAQ. With V trimmed by 2 bases and J by 4 bases, 15 bases remained unmatched. The CDR3 is CASSLIYPSAGGGYGYTF. CDR3 DNA: TGTGCCAGCAGCTTAATTTATCCTTCGGCAGGGGGCGGCTATGGCTACACCTTC.

The chain has TRBV10-3 and TRBJ1-2; 9 bases match TRBD1. With V trimmed by 8 bases and J by 4 bases, 5 bases remained unmatched. Germline values: CDR1 ENHRY, CDR2 SYGVKD. This CDR3 is built from 13 residues. DNA of the CDR3: TGTGCCATCGACAGGGGGATCGTCTATGGCTACACCTTC. It encodes CAIDRGIVYGYTF.

V is TRBV5-4 and J is TRBJ1-1; D not certain. The length of the CDR3 is 17 residues. V dropped 4 bases and J dropped 4 bases, with 23 bases sitting between them. Germline lookup yields CDR1 SGHNT and CDR2 YYREEE (reference sequence). CDR3 region: CASSIGWDEGASTEAFF. In DNA form, the CDR3 reads TGTGCCAGCAGCATTGGGTGGGATGAGGGAGCTAGCACTGAAGCTTTCTTT. Using reference TRBV5-4 and TRBJ1-1 for the parts outside the CDR3, the full variable domain is ETGVTQSPTHLIKTRGQQVTLRCSSQSGHNTVSWYQQALGQGPQFIFQYYREEENGRGNFPPRFSGLQFPNYSSELNVNALELDDSALYLCASSIGWDEGASTEAFFGQGTRLTVV.

The V gene is TRBV10-3, the J gene TRBJ1-4, with 8 bases that match TRBD1. The CDR3 runs 12 residues. Germline V CDR1 and CDR2: ENHRY, SYGVKD. V lost 10 bases and J lost 7; bases outside the gene matches: 5. This CDR3 reads CATRQGSEKLFF. In DNA form, the CDR3 reads TGTGCCACTAGACAGGGGAGTGAAAAACTGTTTTTT.

The rearrangement uses TRBV5-1 and TRBJ1-1; possibly TRBD1 for D (5 bases). This CDR3 contains 18 residues. V lost 4 bases and J lost 2, with 24 bases in between. Looked up from germline, CDR1 is SGHRS and CDR2 is YFSETQ. CDR3 loop: CASSLRQPQVGSNTEAFF. Written as DNA, the CDR3 is TGCGCCAGCAGCCTCCGACAGCCCCAAGTAGGATCCAACACTGAAGCTTTCTTT.

This clone was detected only a few times. CDR3 DNA: TGTGCCAGCAGCCAAGAGGCAGGGGTCCACGAGCAGTACTTC. Its translation is CASSQEAGVHEQYF. The chain carries TRBV11-2 and TRBJ2-7; tentatively, D is TRBD1 (6 bases). V gave up 5 bases and J gave up 5 bases, with 16 bases separating them. The CDR3 is 14 amino acids. Germline V gene sequence: CDR1 SGHAT, CDR2 FQNNGV.

The V and J genes are TRBV21-1 and TRBJ1-1; the table's D call TRBD1 went unverified against the DNA. TRBV21-1 corresponds to a pseudogene. The CDR3 is 16 residues long. The CDR3 region has the DNA TGTGCCAGCAGCAAAGAAGGAGACAGGGAAGGGACTGAAGCTTTCTTT. Translation: CASSKEGDREGTEAFF.

This chain uses TRBV5-1 with TRBJ1-1; D is undetermined. The CDR3 covers 15 residues. In germline, CDR1 is SGHRS, CDR2 YFSETQ. Trimming shortened V by 2 bases and J by 0 bases, and 11 bases separated the two germline ends. The CDR3 spells CASSFIGRMNTEAFF. CDR3 DNA: TGCGCCAGCAGCTTTATTGGCAGAATGAACACTGAAGCTTTCTTT.

The chain combines TRBV5-1 with TRBJ2-3, with TRBD2 matching 10 bases. J was trimmed by 1 base and V by 3 bases; bases with no gene match: 11. CDR3 size: 18 residues. The germline V gene has CDR1 SGHRS and CDR2 YFSETQ. The CDR3 is CASSWRLAGANGTDTQYF. DNA for the CDR3: TGCGCCAGCAGCTGGCGGCTAGCGGGGGCCAATGGCACAGATACGCAGTATTTT.

On this clone: The same CDR3 arises from other DNA sequences in this sample as well. The chain links TRBV5-5 to TRBJ2-2; D call uncertain. The V gene's germline CDR1 is SGHKS and CDR2 YYEKEE (reference sequence). Trimming removed 0 bases at V and 1 base at J, with 7 bases between. The CDR3 consists of 15 residues. The CDR3 DNA sequence: TGTGCCAGCAGCTTGGCCAGGAAGAACACCGGGGAGCTGTTTTTT. Translating gives CASSLARKNTGELFF. The full variable domain, completed using reference TRBV5-5 and TRBJ2-2, is DAGVTQSPTHLIKTRGQQVTLRCSPISGHKSVSWYQQVLGQGPQFIFQYYEKEERGRGNFPDRFSARQFPNYSSELNVNALLLGDSALYLCASSLARKNTGELFFGEGSRLTVL.

V is TRBV2 and J is TRBJ1-5; D is uncertain. Germline CDR1 and CDR2: SNHLY and FYNNEI. This CDR3 contains 13 residues. Trimming took off 2 bases at V and 4 bases at J, with 6 bases between the two ends. The chain's CDR3 is CASSERRNQPQHF. CDR3 DNA sequence: TGTGCCAGCAGTGAACGCCGGAATCAGCCCCAGCATTTT.